A selection of T cell receptor beta chains follows, all from one sample in a study of T cell responses to AZD1222 COVID-19 vaccine. Here immunoSEQ multiplex PCR was the method, and the copy in TCRdb shows in-frame clones only, minus some. The sample holds 150,000 to 200,000 clones, around 88% seen once. This specimen was peripheral blood, taken on day 0 of AZD1222 vaccination. The source is an adult in good health. Each CDR3 is given without its conserved first and last residue. Each record gives: J gene, clone size, V gene, CDR3 protein. Clone size is given for some rows only: seen once, a few or many times, or a class if the clone is expanded.

j_call: TRBJ2-5
clone_size: .
v_call: TRBV7-3
cdr3_aa: ASSLSTSGGEETQY

j_call: TRBJ1-1
clone_size: .
v_call: TRBV4-3
cdr3_aa: ASSFGGSTEAF

j_call: TRBJ2-3
clone_size: once
v_call: TRBV5-1
cdr3_aa: ATRSGDTQY

j_call: TRBJ1-4
clone_size: .
v_call: TRBV5-1
cdr3_aa: ASSLFRQFGKLF

j_call: TRBJ2-7
clone_size: .
v_call: TRBV24-1
cdr3_aa: ATSDPRGTGLHEQY

j_call: TRBJ2-1
clone_size: .
v_call: TRBV7-2
cdr3_aa: ASSLLTGLAGNEQF

j_call: TRBJ1-3
clone_size: .
v_call: TRBV15
cdr3_aa: ATSRDRATGNTIY

j_call: TRBJ2-2
clone_size: .
v_call: TRBV5-5
cdr3_aa: ASSRGTSTGELF

j_call: TRBJ1-1
clone_size: .
v_call: TRBV4-1
cdr3_aa: ASSQGGVRQILNTEAF

j_call: TRBJ1-2
clone_size: .
v_call: TRBV28
cdr3_aa: ASSPMDRDAPGYT

j_call: TRBJ1-5
clone_size: .
v_call: TRBV4-1
cdr3_aa: ASSHDSRGEGQPQH

j_call: TRBJ1-3
clone_size: .
v_call: TRBV29-1
cdr3_aa: SVPKGGIPGNTIY

j_call: TRBJ2-3
clone_size: .
v_call: TRBV6-5
cdr3_aa: ASSYSSASTDTQY

j_call: TRBJ2-3
clone_size: .
v_call: TRBV9
cdr3_aa: ASRPGLRGADTQY

j_call: TRBJ1-6
clone_size: .
v_call: TRBV7-9
cdr3_aa: ASSLNQGAWNSPLH

j_call: TRBJ1-3
clone_size: few
v_call: TRBV2
cdr3_aa: ASSEGRAGNTIY

j_call: TRBJ2-7
clone_size: .
v_call: TRBV7-9
cdr3_aa: ASSSTQGGEQY

j_call: TRBJ2-1
clone_size: .
v_call: TRBV3-1/TRBV3-2
cdr3_aa: ASSQGSEKQF

j_call: TRBJ1-1
clone_size: .
v_call: TRBV11-2
cdr3_aa: ASSLDPGTTEAF

j_call: TRBJ1-5
clone_size: .
v_call: TRBV6-5
cdr3_aa: ASFNSAGQPQH

j_call: TRBJ2-7
clone_size: .
v_call: TRBV28
cdr3_aa: AHYPAGAGSYEQY

j_call: TRBJ2-1
clone_size: .
v_call: TRBV5-1
cdr3_aa: ASFLLGGGANEQF

j_call: TRBJ2-1
clone_size: few
v_call: TRBV28
cdr3_aa: ASSDPTGPYNEQF

j_call: TRBJ2-1
clone_size: .
v_call: TRBV7-8
cdr3_aa: ASSRRLAGTYNEQF

j_call: TRBJ2-7
clone_size: .
v_call: TRBV7-8
cdr3_aa: ASSSQVTYEQY

j_call: TRBJ2-7
clone_size: .
v_call: TRBV7-7
cdr3_aa: ASSPLGTQITYEQY

j_call: TRBJ1-2
clone_size: .
v_call: TRBV28
cdr3_aa: ASSGTNGFYGYT

j_call: TRBJ2-2
clone_size: once
v_call: TRBV10-1
cdr3_aa: ASSAGLGGELF

j_call: TRBJ2-1
clone_size: .
v_call: TRBV6-5
cdr3_aa: ASSYVASGSTEQF

j_call: TRBJ1-2
clone_size: .
v_call: TRBV4-3
cdr3_aa: ASSQERGSGYT

j_call: TRBJ1-6
clone_size: .
v_call: TRBV6-5
cdr3_aa: ASSYSSGAPLH

j_call: TRBJ2-7
clone_size: .
v_call: TRBV28
cdr3_aa: ASSLSQLAGVFNEQY

j_call: TRBJ2-2
clone_size: .
v_call: TRBV25-1
cdr3_aa: ASSDGSYWGELF

j_call: TRBJ2-7
clone_size: once
v_call: TRBV6-5
cdr3_aa: ASSLVRPPYEQY

j_call: TRBJ1-5
clone_size: .
v_call: TRBV30
cdr3_aa: AWSAGGIGQPQH

j_call: TRBJ2-7
clone_size: once
v_call: TRBV29-1
cdr3_aa: SVYTGWGGYEQY

j_call: TRBJ2-7
clone_size: .
v_call: TRBV30
cdr3_aa: AWSRPGLQSTHQY

j_call: TRBJ2-3
clone_size: .
v_call: TRBV24-1
cdr3_aa: ATSPWDSFDASTDTQY

j_call: TRBJ1-3
clone_size: .
v_call: TRBV19
cdr3_aa: ATTTRGNTIY

j_call: TRBJ1-2
clone_size: few
v_call: TRBV29-1
cdr3_aa: SVGHNTGGNGYT